By frequency in the sample, the clone carrying this T cell receptor (beta chain) is medium-sized. These data come from a study of human T cells and chemical hapten exposure. TCRdb re-called the RACE reads with MiXCR, one entry per CDR3 protein. The sample records about 82,000 distinct CDR3 sequences, 13% being singletons. The CDR3 extends over 16 amino acids. V shed 2 bases, J shed 10 bases, and the junction held 14 bases outside the gene matches. Germline loops: CDR1 MNHNY, CDR2 SVGAGI (reference sequence). Sample time point: patch test 3, about 24 weeks after DPC sensitization. As to treatment: therapeutic diphenylcyclopropenone sensitization with weekly scalp DPC.

J is TRBJ2-1 and V is TRBV6-6; 7 nucleotides line up with TRBD2. This TCR was recovered from a woman aged 45-60 years with alopecia areata. Some clones in this sample may be carry-over from other donors' samples. The sequencing here drew on whole blood, taken in connection with sensitization to the hapten diphenylcyclopropenone (DPC). The CDR3 region is CASSYVPRPGGGEQFF. CDR3 sequence (DNA): TGTGCCAGCAGTTACGTACCACGCCCGGGGGGAGGGGAGCAGTTCTTC.